The text below deals with one T cell receptor (beta chain). It lacks a known antigen. The record has no base qualities; no much larger clone is one base away. The label giving this sample's treatment or condition can be read as: live attenuated yellow fever vaccine strain. At every blood-draw timepoint, two biological replicates of bulk PBMCs were collected. A standard Ficoll-Paque protocol was used to isolate PBMCs from peripheral blood. RNA was extracted with TriZol from bulk PBMCs, CD4 and CD8 fractions, and dextramer-positive and dextramer-negative fractions. The data are from a study of T cells after yellow fever vaccination (dated by TCRdb to between 2018 and 2020). Some background on the complete study: Libraries from fractions with low cell numbers were prepared with the SMART-Seq v4 Ultra Low Input RNA kit. Bulk TCR alpha and beta repertoires were sequenced longitudinally to track T-cell clones before and after primary and booster YFV17D yellow fever vaccination. Blood samples were taken at several timepoints before and after primary and secondary immunization, and bulk PBMC replicates and cell subsets were isolated. Two healthy male donors, one aged 18 to 29 and one aged 30 to 40 years, were included in the cohort. Points the paper makes about the study in general: Compared with the primary T-cell response, the secondary T-cell response was weaker but faster, peaking on day 5 rather than day 15. The study included only a couple of donors, which limits how far the findings can be generalized. Most clones expanded after primary vaccination (almost 97% of CD4 and roughly 88% of CD8) were re-detected after the booster, suggesting that broad memory maintenance occurred. A small fraction of clonotypes appeared in both the CD4 and CD8 compartments, likely as a result of convergent recombination. Because abundant contaminating clonotypes from the bulk population could be contained in FACS-sorted repertoires, computational filtering was required.

Looking up the germline V gene (reference sequence) yields CDR1 DFQATT and CDR2 SNEGSKA. The CDR3 holds 13 amino acids from the cysteine to the phenylalanine. This entry keeps only the CDR3 DNA: 39 bases, framed from base 1. V lost 3 bases and J lost 3 bases, and the count of bases not matched to a germline gene is 4. TCR cDNA was synthesized by 5'RACE template switching, through which a universal primer site and unique molecular identifiers were introduced. cDNA synthesis was primed from both the TCR alpha and TCR beta constant segments. Two PCR steps were used to amplify libraries, with sample barcodes and sequencing adapters being added in the second step. Sequencing of the libraries was done on either Illumina HiSeq 2500 (2x100 bp) or NovaSeq (2x150 bp). The authors processed their data as follows. Demultiplexing of reads and collapsing into UMI consensus sequences were performed with MIGEC, and V(D)J alignment was carried out with MiXCR. Using edgeR on replicate PBMC samples, clonotypes were called vaccine-responding if FDR was below 0.01 and the log2 fold change was above 5 up to day 15. Each bulk clonotype received a CD4 or CD8 identity based on whether the sequenced CD4 or CD8 repertoire contained that clonotype at higher abundance. TCRdb trimmed the raw reads at Q25, called clones with MiXCR and kept productive beta chains. Rows with one shared CDR3 protein collapse into an entry with the most common genes and DNA. V and J calls and clone size were set by TCRdb, not the authors. This sample is represented by around 590,000 distinct CDR3 sequences; 9% to 15% of them were singletons. The biggest ten clones account for about 16% of the sample.

The V and J segments used are TRBV20-1 and TRBJ2-7; 8 central bases correspond to TRBD2. Material: PBMCs, obtained on the day of the yellow fever booster vaccination. This TCR derives from a man aged 25 to 40 who received the YFV17D yellow fever vaccine. The bases are TGCAGTGCTAGTAAGGGACTAGACTACGAGCAGTACTTC. It encodes CSASKGLDYEQYF.